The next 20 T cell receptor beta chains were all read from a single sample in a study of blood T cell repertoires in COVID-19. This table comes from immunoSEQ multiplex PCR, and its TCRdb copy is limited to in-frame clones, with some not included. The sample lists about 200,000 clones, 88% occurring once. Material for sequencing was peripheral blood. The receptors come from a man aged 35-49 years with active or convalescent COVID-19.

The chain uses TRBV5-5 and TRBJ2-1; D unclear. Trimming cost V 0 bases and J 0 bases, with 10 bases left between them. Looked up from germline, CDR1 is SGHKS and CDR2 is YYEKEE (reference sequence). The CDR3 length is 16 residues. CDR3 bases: TGTGCCAGCAGCTTGGCGAGGAAGAACTCCTACAATGAGCAGTTCTTC. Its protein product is CASSLARKNSYNEQFF.

The CDR3: CAWNWDRAEETQYF. CDR3 bases: TGTGCCTGGAATTGGGACAGGGCGGAGGAGACCCAGTACTTC. This chain joins TRBV30 and TRBJ2-5; 9 nucleotides agree with TRBD1. CDR1 and CDR2 (germline): GTSNPN, SVGIG (reference sequence). Trimming cost V 4 bases and J 5 bases; bases outside gene matches: 8. The CDR3 has 14 residues.

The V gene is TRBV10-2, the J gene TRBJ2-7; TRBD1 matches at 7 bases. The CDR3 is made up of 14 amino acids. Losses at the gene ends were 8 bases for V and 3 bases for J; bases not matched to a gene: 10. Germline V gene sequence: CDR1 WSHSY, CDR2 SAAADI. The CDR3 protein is CASHPGQRGYEQYF. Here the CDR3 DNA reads TGCGCCAGCCACCCGGGACAGAGAGGCTACGAGCAGTACTTC.

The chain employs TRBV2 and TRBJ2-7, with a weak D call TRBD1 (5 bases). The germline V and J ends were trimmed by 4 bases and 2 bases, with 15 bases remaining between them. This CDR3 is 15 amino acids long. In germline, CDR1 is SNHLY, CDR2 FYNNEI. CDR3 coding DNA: TGTGCCAGCAGTGTTCAGGGTCCCCCAACCTACGAGCAGTACTTC. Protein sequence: CASSVQGPPTYEQYF.

Written as DNA, the CDR3 is TGTGCCAGCAGCTTCGGACAGGTACAAGAGACCCAGTACTTC. Its translation: CASSFGQVQETQYF. The chain joins TRBV5-5 to TRBJ2-5; 7 positions match TRBD1. The CDR3 sequence is 14 residues long. V trimming: 2 bases; J trimming: 2 bases; junction bases outside the gene matches: 3. CDR1 and CDR2 (germline): SGHKS, YYEKEE (reference sequence).

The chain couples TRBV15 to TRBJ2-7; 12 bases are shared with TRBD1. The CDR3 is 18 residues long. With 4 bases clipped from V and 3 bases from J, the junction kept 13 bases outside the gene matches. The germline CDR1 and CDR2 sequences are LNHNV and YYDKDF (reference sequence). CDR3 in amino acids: CATSKKKGGQGANYEQYF. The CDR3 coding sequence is TGTGCCACCAGCAAAAAAAAGGGGGGACAGGGGGCCAACTACGAGCAGTACTTC.

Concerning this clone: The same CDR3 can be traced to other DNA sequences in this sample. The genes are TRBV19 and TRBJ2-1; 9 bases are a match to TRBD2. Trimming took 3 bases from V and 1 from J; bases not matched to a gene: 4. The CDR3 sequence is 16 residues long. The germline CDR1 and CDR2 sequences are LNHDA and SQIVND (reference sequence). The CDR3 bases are TGTGCCAGTAGTATTGGCCTAGCGGGATCCTACAATGAGCAGTTCTTC. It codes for CASSIGLAGSYNEQFF.

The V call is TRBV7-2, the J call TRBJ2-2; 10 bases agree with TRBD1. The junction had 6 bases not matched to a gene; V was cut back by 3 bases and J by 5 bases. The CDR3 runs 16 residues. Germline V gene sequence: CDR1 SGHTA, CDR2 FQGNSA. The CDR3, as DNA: TGTGCCAGCAGCTTTCGACAGGGGGCAATGACCGGGGAGCTGTTTTTT. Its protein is CASSFRQGAMTGELFF.

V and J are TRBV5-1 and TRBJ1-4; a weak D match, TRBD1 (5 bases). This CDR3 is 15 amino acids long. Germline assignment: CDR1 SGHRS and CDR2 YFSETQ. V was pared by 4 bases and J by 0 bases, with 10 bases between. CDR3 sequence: CASSLTGATNEKLFF. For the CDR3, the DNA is TGCGCCAGCAGCCTTACAGGTGCAACTAATGAAAAACTGTTTTTT.

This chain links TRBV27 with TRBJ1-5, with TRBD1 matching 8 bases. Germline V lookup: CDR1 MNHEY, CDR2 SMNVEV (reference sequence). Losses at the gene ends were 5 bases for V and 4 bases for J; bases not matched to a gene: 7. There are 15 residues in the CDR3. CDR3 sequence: CASSEVGTGNQPQHF. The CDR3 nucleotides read TGTGCCAGCAGTGAAGTAGGGACAGGTAATCAGCCCCAGCATTTT.

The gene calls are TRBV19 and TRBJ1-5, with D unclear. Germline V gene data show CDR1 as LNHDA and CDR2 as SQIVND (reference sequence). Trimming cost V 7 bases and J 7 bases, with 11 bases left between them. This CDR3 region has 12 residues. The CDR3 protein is CASKMEKQPQHF. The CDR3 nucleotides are TGTGCCAGTAAAATGGAGAAGCAGCCCCAGCATTTT.

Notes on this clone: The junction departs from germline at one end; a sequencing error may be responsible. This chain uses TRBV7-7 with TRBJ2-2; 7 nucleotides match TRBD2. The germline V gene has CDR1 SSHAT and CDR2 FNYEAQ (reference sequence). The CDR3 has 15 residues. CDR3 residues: CASSPGGSGTGELFF. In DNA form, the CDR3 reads TGTGCTAGCAGCCCCGGGGGTAGCGGGACCGGGGAGCTGTTTTTT.

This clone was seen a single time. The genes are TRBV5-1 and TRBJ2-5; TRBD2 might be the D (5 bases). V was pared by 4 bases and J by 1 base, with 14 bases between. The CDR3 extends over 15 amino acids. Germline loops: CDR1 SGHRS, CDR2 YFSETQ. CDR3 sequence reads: CASSRLRGSQETQYF. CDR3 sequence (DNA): TGCGCCAGCAGCCGTCTTCGGGGATCCCAAGAGACCCAGTACTTC.

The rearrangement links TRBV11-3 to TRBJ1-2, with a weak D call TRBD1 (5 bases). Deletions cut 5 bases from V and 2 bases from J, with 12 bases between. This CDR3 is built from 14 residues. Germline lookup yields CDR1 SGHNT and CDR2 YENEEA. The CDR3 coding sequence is TGTGCCAGCAGCCCCAGGGAGGGAAACTATGGCTACACCTTC. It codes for CASSPREGNYGYTF.

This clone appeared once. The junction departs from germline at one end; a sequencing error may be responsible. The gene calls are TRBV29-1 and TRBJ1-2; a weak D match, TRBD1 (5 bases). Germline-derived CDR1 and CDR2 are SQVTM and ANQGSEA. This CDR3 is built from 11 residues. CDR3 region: CSFETAYGYTF. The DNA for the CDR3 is TGCAGCTTTGAGACAGCCTATGGCTACACCTTC.

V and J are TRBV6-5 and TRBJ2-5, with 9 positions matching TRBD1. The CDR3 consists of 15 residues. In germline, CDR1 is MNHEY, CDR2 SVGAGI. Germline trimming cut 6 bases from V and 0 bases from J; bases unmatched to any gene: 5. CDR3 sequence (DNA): TGTGCCAGCAGCCGGACAGGGGACCACCAAGAGACCCAGTACTTC. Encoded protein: CASSRTGDHQETQYF.

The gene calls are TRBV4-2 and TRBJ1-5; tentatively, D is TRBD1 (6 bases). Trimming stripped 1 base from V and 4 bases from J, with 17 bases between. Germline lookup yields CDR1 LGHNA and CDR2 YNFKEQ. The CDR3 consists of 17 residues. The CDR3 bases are TGTGCCAGCAGCCAAGGAACAGGGTCCCCGGTGAATCAGCCCCAGCATTTT. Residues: CASSQGTGSPVNQPQHF.

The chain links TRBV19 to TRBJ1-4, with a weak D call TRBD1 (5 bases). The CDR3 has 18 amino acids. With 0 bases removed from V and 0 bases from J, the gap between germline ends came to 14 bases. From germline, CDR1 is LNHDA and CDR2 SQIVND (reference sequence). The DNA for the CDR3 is TGTGCCAGTAGTATAGAGTCAGGGTACCGACCAACTAATGAAAAACTGTTTTTT. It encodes CASSIESGYRPTNEKLFF.

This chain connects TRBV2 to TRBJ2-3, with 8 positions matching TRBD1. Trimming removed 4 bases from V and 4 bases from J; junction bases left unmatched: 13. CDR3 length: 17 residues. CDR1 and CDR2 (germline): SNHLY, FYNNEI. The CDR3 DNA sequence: TGTGCCAGCAGTGTTCGAGCCAGGGGGCTTAGGGCAGATACGCAGTATTTT. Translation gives CASSVRARGLRADTQYF.

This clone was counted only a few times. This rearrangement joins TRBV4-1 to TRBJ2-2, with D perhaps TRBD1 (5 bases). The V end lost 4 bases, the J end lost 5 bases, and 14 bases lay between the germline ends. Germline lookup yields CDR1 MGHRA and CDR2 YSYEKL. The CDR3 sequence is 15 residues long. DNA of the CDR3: TGCGCCAGCAGCCCCTCTGGGGCTGGAACCGGGGAGCTGTTTTTT. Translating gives CASSPSGAGTGELFF.